This TCR beta chain originates from a study of T cells in women clearing cervical HPV infection. Study details: For cases, blood was sampled a median about 150 days after lesion detection, interquartile range about 90 to 210 days.

A remark on this clone: Antigen specificity is unknown. The read gets to within 3 residues of the CDR3 end, and the germline J gene fills in the rest.

Sequencing used immunoSEQ multiplex PCR; TCRdb keeps in-frame clones, though not all of them. The sample is made up of 45,000 to 55,000 clones, and the top ten hold about 1.5% of it. V trimming: 6 bases; J trimming: 4 bases; junction bases outside the gene matches: 10. The CDR3 sequence is 16 residues long. General study findings and limits: Repertoire richness, not evenness, was significantly elevated in CIN3+ cases versus controls.

V gene TRBV12-3 or TRBV12-4 combines with J gene TRBJ1-5; 9 bases agree with TRBD1. The clonotype was recovered from a woman between 18 and 75 years old with a cervical HPV16 infection that either progressed to CIN3+ or cleared (not recorded which). The sequenced sample was blood buffy coat. The part of the CDR3 DNA that was read is TGTGCCAGCAGCTCTGGACAGGGGCTAAAAAATCAGCCC. It yields the protein CASSSGQGLKNQP. The whole CDR3 protein reads CASSSGQGLKNQPQHF.